One sample yielded the 31 T cell receptor beta chains listed below, sequenced in a study of shared clonotypes between healthy human individuals. TCRdb's copy holds only in-frame clones and misses some; the assay was immunoSEQ multiplex PCR. The repertoire consists of under 300,000 clones, with 65% occurring once and the leading ten covering over 8.5%. Sample: memory CD4+ T cells sorted from blood. Subset given: CD45RA-negative fraction. The receptor source for this set is a man aged 25 to 40 in good health.

The rearrangement links TRBV27 to TRBJ2-7; maybe TRBD1 (6 bases). Deletions cut 6 bases from V and 5 bases from J, with 23 bases between. This CDR3 is built from 16 residues. Germline CDR1 reads MNHEY; CDR2 reads SMNVEV (reference sequence). CDR3 nucleotides: TGTGCCAGCAGCCAAAACCGGCATGGACAGATCCACGAGCAGTACTTC. Amino acids: CASSQNRHGQIHEQYF.

The chain has TRBV6-5 and TRBJ1-1; D is ambiguous. The CDR3 runs 15 residues. Trimming took 6 bases from V and 1 from J, leaving 15 bases between them. The germline V gene has CDR1 MNHEY and CDR2 SVGAGI. The CDR3 nucleotides read TGTGCCAGCAGGCCAGCCGCTCTGGGGAACACTGAAGCTTTCTTT. This translates into CASRPAALGNTEAFF.

The V gene is TRBV7-6, the J gene TRBJ1-2; 12 nucleotides align to TRBD1. The CDR3 contains 13 residues. Germline CDR1 SGHVS, CDR2 FNYEAQ. Germline trimming cut 8 bases from V and 9 bases from J; bases unmatched to any gene: 7. The DNA for the CDR3 is TGTGCCAGCTCCGGGACAGGGGGCGATCGCTACACCTTC. It yields the protein CASSGTGGDRYTF. Full variable domain (remainder filled in from reference TRBV7-6 and TRBJ1-2): GAGVSQSPRYKVTKRGQDVALRCDPISGHVSLYWYRQALGQGPEFLTYFNYEAQQDKSGLPNDRFSAERPEGSISTLTIQRTEQRDSAMYRCASSGTGGDRYTFGSGTRLTVV.

This chain connects TRBV18 to TRBJ1-3, with TRBD1 identical over 9 bases. The CDR3 has 14 residues. With 3 bases clipped from V and 8 bases from J, the junction kept 5 bases outside the gene matches. The germline gives CDR1 KGHSH, CDR2 LQKENI. The CDR3 loop is CASSPSDRGHTIYF. DNA of the CDR3: TGTGCCAGCTCACCGTCGGACAGGGGCCACACCATATATTTT.

This chain connects TRBV29-1 to TRBJ2-7; TRBD2 agrees at 13 bases. There are 15 residues in the CDR3. V shed 5 bases and J 1 base; nucleotides not matched to a gene: 5. Germline V gene data show CDR1 as SQVTM and CDR2 as ANQGSEA. The CDR3 is CSVRKGLAGSYEQYF. CDR3 nucleotides: TGCAGCGTTCGAAAGGGACTAGCGGGATCCTACGAGCAGTACTTC.

The chain couples TRBV9 to TRBJ2-3; no clear D. Trimming stripped 1 base from V and 3 bases from J, with 3 bases between. The CDR3 totals 12 residues. Germline V CDR1 and CDR2: SGDLS, YYNGEE. CDR3 in DNA: TGTGCCAGCAGCGTATCTACAGATACGCAGTATTTT. This translates into CASSVSTDTQYF.

This clone was seen a handful of times. J is TRBJ2-3 and V is TRBV27; D may correspond to TRBD1 or TRBD2 (5 bases each). The CDR3 length is 14 residues. The ends were cut back, 5 bases at V and 2 bases at J, with 11 bases in the middle. Per germline, CDR1 MNHEY and CDR2 SMNVEV (reference sequence). CDR3 sequence reads: CASSPRDPTDTQYF. In DNA, the CDR3 is TGTGCCAGCAGTCCCAGGGACCCCACAGATACGCAGTATTTT.

J is TRBJ2-3 and V is TRBV9; TRBD2 might be the D (6 bases). The ends were cut back, 1 base at V and 14 bases at J, with 17 bases in the middle. The CDR3 sequence is 13 residues long. Germline V gene sequence: CDR1 SGDLS, CDR2 YYNGEE. CDR3 residues: CASSVIVGGGLYF. In nucleotides, the CDR3 is TGTGCCAGCAGCGTAATCGTGGGAGGAGGGTTGTATTTT.

The CDR3, as DNA: TGTGCCAGCAGTTGGGCCGGGACTAGCGGCTACAATGAGCAGTTCTTC. The encoded protein is CASSWAGTSGYNEQFF. This sequence joins TRBV28 and TRBJ2-1; TRBD2 matches at 11 bases. The CDR3 totals 16 residues. The V gene's germline CDR1 is MDHEN and CDR2 SYDVKM. Germline trimming cut 4 bases from V and 3 bases from J; bases unmatched to any gene: 5.

The chain has TRBV5-1 and TRBJ2-3; D is undetermined. Germline CDR1 is SGHRS and CDR2 is YFSETQ. CDR3 length equals 11 residues. Trimming cost V 2 bases and J 2 bases, with 0 bases left between them. The CDR3 coding sequence is TGCGCCAGCAGCTTCACAGATACGCAGTATTTT. This codes for CASSFTDTQYF. Full variable domain (remainder filled in from reference TRBV5-1 and TRBJ2-3): KAGVTQTPRYLIKTRGQQVTLSCSPISGHRSVSWYQQTPGQGLQFLFEYFSETQRNKGNFPGRFSGRQFSNSRSEMNVSTLELGDSALYLCASSFTDTQYFGPGTRLTVL.

The V call is TRBV6-1, the J call TRBJ1-5; 7 bases line up with TRBD1. Germline V gene lookup returns CDR1 MNHNS and CDR2 SASEGT. J was trimmed by 3 bases and V by 4 bases; bases with no gene match: 18. The CDR3 consists of 19 residues. The DNA for the CDR3 is TGTGCCAGCAGTGGCTACCTTAAACCGGGACAGCTTTTCAATCAGCCCCAGCATTTT. This translates into CASSGYLKPGQLFNQPQHF.

V and J are TRBV9 and TRBJ2-1; 10 bases line up with TRBD2. Germline assignment: CDR1 SGDLS and CDR2 YYNGEE. The CDR3 sequence is 15 residues long. Trimming took 3 bases from V and 2 from J; bases not matched to a gene: 2. The CDR3 region has the DNA TGTGCCAGCAGCGGTCTAGCGGGAGCCTACAATGAGCAGTTCTTC. As protein: CASSGLAGAYNEQFF.

The chain combines TRBV19 with TRBJ2-2, with D possibly being TRBD1 (6 bases). The length of the CDR3 is 13 residues. Trimming pared 5 bases from V and 7 bases from J, leaving 11 bases between. The germline V gene has CDR1 LNHDA and CDR2 SQIVND (reference sequence). The CDR3 sequence: CASSPGTYGELFF. For the CDR3, the DNA is TGTGCCAGTAGTCCCGGGACATACGGGGAGCTGTTTTTT.

The gene calls are TRBV30 and TRBJ1-3; 10 bases agree with TRBD1. CDR1 is GTSNPN, CDR2 SVGIG, per germline (reference sequence). The CDR3 consists of 15 residues. V gave up 6 bases and J gave up 2 bases; unmatched junction bases: 7. In DNA, the CDR3 is TGTGCCTGCAATTCGGGGACAGGGGCTGGAAACACCATATATTTT. Amino acids: CACNSGTGAGNTIYF.

The chain joins TRBV5-1 to TRBJ1-5; D is perhaps TRBD1 (5 bases). The V gene's germline CDR1 is SGHRS and CDR2 YFSETQ. This CDR3 contains 13 residues. The V gene lost 1 base and the J gene lost 6 bases, with 8 bases spanning the gap. DNA for the CDR3: TGCGCCAGCAGCTTGTTAAGGGGTCAGCCCCAGCATTTT. Translation gives CASSLLRGQPQHF.

The chain combines TRBV7-6 with TRBJ2-2, with D unclear. This CDR3 spans 12 amino acids. Germline V lookup: CDR1 SGHVS, CDR2 FNYEAQ. V was shortened by 5 bases and J by 5 bases, with 6 bases between the two germline ends. Here the CDR3 reads CASSPRTGELFF. The DNA of the CDR3 is TGTGCCAGCAGCCCTCGGACCGGGGAGCTGTTTTTT.

The V gene is TRBV21-1, the J gene TRBJ2-7; the DNA was not used to check the table's D call, TRBD2. TRBV21-1 is shown as a pseudogene. CDR3 length equals 18 residues. CDR3 sequence (DNA): TGTGCCAGCAGCAAAGTCTTGAGACTAGCGGTCGATTCCTACGAGCAGTACTTC. As protein: CASSKVLRLAVDSYEQYF.

The rearrangement joins TRBV10-2 to TRBJ1-1, with a possible D match to TRBD1 (5 bases). Germline V CDR1 and CDR2: WSHSY, SAAADI. The V and J ends lost 1 base and 5 bases respectively, with 11 bases between them. There are 14 residues in the CDR3. The CDR3 region has the DNA TGCGCCAGCAGTGAGTTTCGAGGGGAGACTGAAGCTTTCTTT. Encoded protein: CASSEFRGETEAFF.

This chain joins TRBV5-8 and TRBJ2-7, with D uncertain. Trimming removed 1 base at V and 2 bases at J, with 10 bases between. The CDR3 spans 14 residues. From germline, CDR1 is SGHTS and CDR2 YDEGEE. The CDR3 coding sequence is TGTGCCAGCAGCTTGCCCCCCCCCGCCTACGAGCAGTACTTC. It translates to CASSLPPPAYEQYF.

This clone was detected ten times or more. The chain recombines TRBV29-1 with TRBJ2-7, with no clear D. The CDR3 runs to 10 residues. V was cut by 7 bases and J by 5 bases, with 9 bases left in between. CDR1 SQVTM and CDR2 ANQGSEA come from the germline V gene. The CDR3 loop is CSAWSNEQYF. DNA for the CDR3: TGCAGCGCCTGGTCAAACGAGCAGTACTTC.

This chain connects TRBV18 to TRBJ2-5; D gene unclear. Per germline, CDR1 KGHSH and CDR2 LQKENI. V shed 1 base and J shed 5 bases, with 8 bases lying between them. The CDR3 has 13 residues. The CDR3 nucleotides are TGTGCCAGCTCACCACTTTCGAAGGAGACCCAGTACTTC. Its protein product is CASSPLSKETQYF.

This clone came up a few times. CDR3 region: CASSGWGINYGYTF. DNA for the CDR3: TGTGCCAGCAGTGGATGGGGGATTAACTATGGCTACACCTTC. The chain carries TRBV25-1 and TRBJ1-2; tentative D call: TRBD1 (5 bases). From germline, CDR1 is MGHDK and CDR2 SYGVNS. The CDR3 is made up of 14 amino acids. V lost 4 bases to trimming and J lost 1 base, with 10 bases between them.

The chain employs TRBV2 and TRBJ2-1; 11 nucleotides agree with TRBD1. J was trimmed by 4 bases and V by 3 bases; bases with no gene match: 11. The CDR3 spans 18 residues. Germline CDR1 and CDR2: SNHLY and FYNNEI. Here the CDR3 DNA reads TGTGCCAGCAGTGAGAGGGACAGGGGGTCCCTCTTATACAATGAGCAGTTCTTC. It yields the protein CASSERDRGSLLYNEQFF.

This chain links TRBV15 with TRBJ2-3, with 8 bases that match TRBD2. J was trimmed by 0 bases and V by 0 bases; bases with no gene match: 11. From germline, CDR1 is LNHNV and CDR2 YYDKDF (reference sequence). CDR3 length: 19 amino acids. CDR3 sequence: CATSREAGARALSTDTQYF. The CDR3 nucleotides read TGTGCCACCAGCAGAGAAGCGGGGGCGCGAGCGCTTAGCACAGATACGCAGTATTTT.

V is TRBV28 and J is TRBJ2-7; 7 positions match TRBD2. The CDR3 covers 14 residues. V lost 7 bases to trimming and J lost 5 bases; unmatched junction nucleotides: 11. CDR1 and CDR2 (germline): MDHEN, SYDVKM. The CDR3 sequence: CASNSGGSYNEQYF. In DNA, the CDR3 is TGTGCCAGCAACTCGGGAGGATCCTACAACGAGCAGTACTTC.

This sequence joins TRBV7-2 and TRBJ2-1, with D possibly TRBD1 on 5 matching bases. V was shortened by 1 base and J by 4 bases, with 14 bases between the two germline ends. The length of the CDR3 is 16 residues. Germline assignment: CDR1 SGHTA and CDR2 FQGNSA. The CDR3 DNA is TGTGCCAGCAGCTTAGATGCAGGGCCGATATACAATGAGCAGTTCTTC. It codes for CASSLDAGPIYNEQFF.

The J gene is TRBJ2-2, the V gene TRBV9; the D is unclear. Germline CDR1 reads SGDLS; CDR2 reads YYNGEE. The CDR3 totals 15 residues. Trimming stripped 2 bases from V and 0 bases from J, with 8 bases between. CDR3 bases: TGTGCCAGCAGCGTGGTAGGTGCGAACACCGGGGAGCTGTTTTTT. Translated, it gives CASSVVGANTGELFF.

This chain joins TRBV7-2 and TRBJ2-7; D call uncertain. Trimming took 2 bases from V and 0 from J, leaving 11 bases between them. The germline gives CDR1 SGHTA, CDR2 FQGNSA. The CDR3 contains 15 residues. Here the CDR3 DNA reads TGTGCCAGCAGCTTACGAGGCATGGACTCCTACGAGCAGTACTTC. Its translation is CASSLRGMDSYEQYF.

The chain uses TRBV25-1 and TRBJ2-1, with 7 nucleotides matching TRBD1. After removal of 10 bases from V and 4 bases from J, the junction contained 10 bases not matched to a gene. Germline V CDR1 and CDR2: MGHDK, SYGVNS. The CDR3 totals 14 residues. CDR3 in amino acids: CATSGPGGYNEQFF. CDR3 bases: TGTGCCACCTCGGGGCCAGGGGGATACAATGAGCAGTTCTTC.

The table lists this clone with a few counts. This chain joins TRBV18 and TRBJ1-2, with D uncertain. Germline lookup yields CDR1 KGHSH and CDR2 LQKENI. This CDR3 is 11 amino acids long. Trimming shortened V by 6 bases and J by 3 bases, and 5 bases separated the two germline ends. The CDR3 DNA reads TGTGCCAGCTCGGCAGACTATGGCTACACCTTC. It encodes CASSADYGYTF.

V usage is TRBV7-2 and J usage is TRBJ2-3; TRBD2 aligns across 8 bases. The CDR3 is made up of 14 amino acids. The junction had 11 bases not matched to a gene; V was cut back by 5 bases and J by 10 bases. Germline V lookup: CDR1 SGHTA, CDR2 FQGNSA. For the CDR3, the DNA is TGTGCCAGCAGCCTCTCCCAACCGGGACTAGCGCAGTATTTT. Protein: CASSLSQPGLAQYF.